This TCR beta chain was sequenced for a study of blood T cell repertoires in COVID-19. About the study: The United States, Italy and Spain were the sources of the acute and convalescent COVID-19 samples. The analysed material was cDNA or gDNA that came from T cells, B-cell-depleted T cells, or PBMCs.

CDR3 size: 15 residues. V shed 5 bases and J 7 bases; nucleotides not matched to a gene: 7. Germline CDR1 reads SEHNR; CDR2 reads FQNEAQ (reference sequence). Authors' methods: Quantification of nucleated cells was approximated via reference gene primer amplification. Measured with immunoSEQ multiplex PCR; TCRdb has only the in-frame clones, and not every one. From that table come the V and J calls and clone size; the DNA was used to work out D and trimming. This sample has under 300,000 clones; 70% to 90% occur once, and the top ten carry 2% to 2.5%. The TCR was taken from a woman in her forties who had recovered from COVID-19. Sample: peripheral blood. The rearrangement links TRBV7-9 to TRBJ2-1, with 11 bases fitting TRBD1. CDR3 bases: TGTGCCAGCAGCCCGCGGACAGGGGGCCGAAATGAGCAGTTCTTC. Residues: CASSPRTGGRNEQFF.